Below are 21 T cell receptor beta chains sequenced from a single sample in a study of T cell repertoires in cytomegalovirus infection. TCRdb independently ran MiXCR on the reads; one entry per CDR3 protein. This sample has 150,000 to 200,000 distinct CDR3 sequences, with 28% found just once. The sample comprised PBMCs. The receptors originated from a human donor in good health (CMV status not recorded). Some clones in this sample may be carry-over from other donors' samples.

The V and J genes are TRBV10-3 and TRBJ1-2, with D possibly being TRBD1 (5 bases). This CDR3 comprises 14 residues. CDR1 and CDR2 from the germline V gene are ENHRY and SYGVKD. Trimming removed 9 bases at V and 7 bases at J, with 21 bases between. Written as DNA, the CDR3 is TGTGCCATTCAAGAAAGACAGCCAGGGCTTGGCTACACCTTC. The encoded protein is CAIQERQPGLGYTF.

This clonotype was recorded at least ten times. J is TRBJ2-5 and V is TRBV7-2; perhaps TRBD2 as D (6 bases). The germline V gene has CDR1 SGHTA and CDR2 FQGNSA. This CDR3 is built from 14 residues. The V end was cut by 7 bases, the J end by 7 bases, with 19 bases between. CDR3 region: CASILGDWGGTQYF. CDR3 in DNA: TGTGCCAGCATCCTTGGGGACTGGGGAGGGACCCAGTACTTC.

CDR3 nucleotide sequence: TGCAGCGGGCGGGGACAGGGGGCCAGTACTGAAGCTTTCTTT. This encodes CSGRGQGASTEAFF. V and J are TRBV29-1 and TRBJ1-1; TRBD1 matches at 12 bases. This CDR3 is 14 amino acids long. After removal of 7 bases from V and 5 bases from J, the junction contained 8 bases not matched to a gene. Per germline, CDR1 SQVTM and CDR2 ANQGSEA.

This clonotype has ten or more counts. This chain joins TRBV2 and TRBJ1-2; D remains unclear. Germline loops: CDR1 SNHLY, CDR2 FYNNEI. V lost 6 bases and J 8 bases, leaving 16 bases between the germline ends. The CDR3 extends over 13 amino acids. CDR3 sequence reads: CASSPDEGTGYTF. DNA for the CDR3: TGTGCCAGCAGCCCAGACGAAGGTACCGGCTACACCTTC.

This chain uses TRBV7-8 with TRBJ2-2, with unresolved D. V lost 1 base to trimming and J lost 5 bases, with 8 bases between them. In germline, CDR1 is SGHVS, CDR2 FQNEAQ. This CDR3 spans 14 amino acids. CDR3 sequence reads: CASSLGSQTGELFF. CDR3 sequence (DNA): TGTGCCAGCAGCTTAGGCAGCCAAACCGGGGAGCTGTTTTTT.

The V call is TRBV12-3 or TRBV12-4, the J call TRBJ2-5; D is perhaps TRBD1 (6 bases). The V and J ends lost 6 bases and 4 bases respectively, with 15 bases between them. The CDR3 spans 14 residues. As DNA, the CDR3 is TGTGCCAGCAGGGAGTCGGGCAGGGGAGAGACCCAGTACTTC. Translating it yields CASRESGRGETQYF.

The V call is TRBV15, the J call TRBJ2-5; D remains unclear. With 4 bases removed from V and 0 bases from J, the gap between germline ends came to 6 bases. Germline V CDR1 and CDR2: LNHNV, YYDKDF (reference sequence). The CDR3 is 13 amino acids. In DNA form, the CDR3 reads TGTGCCACCAGCACAGAATACCAAGAGACCCAGTACTTC. It yields the protein CATSTEYQETQYF.

This clonotype was seen a handful of times. The rearrangement links TRBV12-3 or TRBV12-4 to TRBJ1-2; tentatively, D is TRBD1 (5 bases). The V end lost 2 bases, the J end lost 7 bases, and 14 bases lay between the germline ends. The CDR3 totals 14 residues. CDR3 amino acids: CASSLRVREGGYTF. The CDR3, as DNA: TGTGCCAGCAGTTTAAGAGTCAGGGAGGGTGGCTACACCTTC.

The table lists this clonotype with a count of one. V usage is TRBV5-6 and J usage is TRBJ1-1; D is uncertain. This CDR3 region has 13 residues. Trimming removed 6 bases from V and 1 base from J, with 10 bases in between. CDR1 is SGHDT, CDR2 YYEEEE, per germline. In nucleotides, the CDR3 is TGTGCCAGCACCTTCCCAGAGAACACTGAAGCTTTCTTT. This codes for CASTFPENTEAFF.

This chain links TRBV20-1 with TRBJ2-3, with D unresolved. Trimming pared 3 bases from V and 6 bases from J, leaving 16 bases between. Germline CDR1 reads DFQATT; CDR2 reads SNEGSKA (reference sequence). This CDR3 contains 14 residues. This CDR3 is CSASPGLDSDTQYF. The DNA for the CDR3 is TGCAGTGCTAGTCCCGGGCTAGATTCTGATACGCAGTATTTT.

V and J are TRBV10-3 and TRBJ1-1; tentative D call: TRBD1 (5 bases). The CDR3 runs 14 residues. Germline V gene data show CDR1 as ENHRY and CDR2 as SYGVKD. The V and J ends lost 0 bases and 1 base respectively, with 6 bases between them. The DNA for the CDR3 is TGTGCCATCAGTGAGTCGGGGACGAACACTGAAGCTTTCTTT. It codes for CAISESGTNTEAFF.

The V gene is TRBV27, the J gene TRBJ2-7; D perhaps matches TRBD1 (5 bases). The CDR3 has 13 amino acids. Looked up from germline, CDR1 is MNHEY and CDR2 is SMNVEV (reference sequence). V gave up 8 bases and J gave up 5 bases, with 16 bases separating them. For the CDR3, the DNA is TGTGCCAGCTCAGGGCAAGAACTCGACGAGCAGTACTTC. Amino acids: CASSGQELDEQYF.

The chain employs TRBV5-1 and TRBJ2-7, with 9 bases identical to TRBD2. The trim removed 4 bases at V and 5 bases at J, leaving 7 bases unmatched. Per the germline V gene, CDR1 is SGHRS and CDR2 is YFSETQ. CDR3 size: 14 residues. The CDR3 DNA sequence: TGCGCCAGCAGCCTACGGACTAGCGACCACGAGCAGTACTTC. This sequence encodes CASSLRTSDHEQYF.

This clonotype was recorded many times. The rearrangement uses TRBV7-2 and TRBJ2-2; D may be TRBD1 (5 bases). This CDR3 is built from 14 residues. Trimming left V 7 bases short and J 8 bases short, with 17 bases between. CDR1 and CDR2 (germline): SGHTA, FQGNSA. CDR3 protein: CASTKQVEPGELFF. The CDR3 DNA is TGTGCCAGCACCAAACAGGTGGAGCCTGGGGAGCTGTTTTTT.

The chain recombines TRBV6-8 with TRBJ1-1, with D hard to call. Germline-derived CDR1 and CDR2 are MNHGY and SAAAGT. CDR3 length equals 14 residues. Trimming shortened V by 5 bases and J by 6 bases, and 16 bases separated the two germline ends. The CDR3 sequence is CASSNAEGSAEAFF. The CDR3 nucleotides read TGTGCCAGCAGTAACGCGGAGGGTTCGGCTGAAGCTTTCTTT.

This clonotype came up a few times. The chain employs TRBV6-1 and TRBJ2-1; 11 bases are shared with TRBD1. CDR3 length equals 15 residues. The V gene's germline CDR1 is MNHNS and CDR2 SASEGT. Losses at the gene ends were 5 bases for V and 9 bases for J; bases not matched to a gene: 9. The CDR3 spells CASSPGTGGSGEQFF. The DNA for the CDR3 is TGTGCCAGCAGTCCTGGGACAGGGGGTTCGGGTGAGCAGTTCTTC.

V is TRBV27 and J is TRBJ2-2, with no clear D. The CDR3 has 14 amino acids. Germline lookup yields CDR1 MNHEY and CDR2 SMNVEV (reference sequence). V lost 6 bases, J lost 1 base, and 9 bases lay in between. In DNA form, the CDR3 reads TGTGCCAGCAGGTTCGGGCTGAACACCGGGGAGCTGTTTTTT. It encodes CASRFGLNTGELFF.

This chain joins TRBV3-1 and TRBJ1-1; 7 bases map to TRBD1. This CDR3 spans 14 amino acids. With 8 bases clipped from V and 1 base from J, the junction kept 7 bases outside the gene matches. From germline, CDR1 is LGHDT and CDR2 YNNKEL (reference sequence). DNA for the CDR3: TGTGCCAGCCACGACAGGGCGGAGAACACTGAAGCTTTCTTT. This codes for CASHDRAENTEAFF.

This clonotype was seen more than once but under ten times. The chain has TRBV28 and TRBJ2-2, with D unresolved. Per the germline V gene, CDR1 is MDHEN and CDR2 is SYDVKM. V was shortened by 11 bases and J by 0 bases, with 10 bases between the two germline ends. The CDR3 is 13 amino acids. The CDR3 protein is CAGEYANTGELFF. In DNA, the CDR3 is TGTGCCGGAGAATACGCGAACACCGGGGAGCTGTTTTTT. The variable domain in full, with the rest retrieved from reference TRBV28 and TRBJ2-2, is DVKVTQSSRYLVKRTGEKVFLECVQDMDHENMFWYRQDPGLGLRLIYFSYDVKMKEKGDIPEGYSVSREKKERFSLILESASTNQTSMYLCAGEYANTGELFFGEGSRLTVL.

This sequence joins TRBV5-1 and TRBJ1-6, with D unclear. CDR1 is SGHRS, CDR2 YFSETQ, per germline. This CDR3 has 14 residues. V lost 5 bases, J lost 7 bases, and 13 bases lay in between. This CDR3 reads CASSPSEENSPLHF. For the CDR3, the DNA is TGCGCCAGCAGTCCTTCCGAGGAGAATTCACCCCTCCACTTT.

This clonotype was picked up a small number of times. The rearrangement joins TRBV7-6 to TRBJ2-1, with 8 bases matching TRBD1. Germline lookup yields CDR1 SGHVS and CDR2 FNYEAQ. After removal of 2 bases from V and 13 bases from J, the junction contained 7 bases not matched to a gene. CDR3 length equals 13 residues. As DNA, the CDR3 is TGTGCCAGCAGCTTAAGCCCAGGGGGCCCTCAGTTCTTC. Amino acids: CASSLSPGGPQFF.